Listed here are 22 T cell receptor beta chains from one sample, sequenced in a study of shared clonotypes between healthy human individuals. The assay was immunoSEQ multiplex PCR, and TCRdb's table has in-frame clones only and misses some. The data contain some 1.5 million clones, roughly 96% of them singletons. The source material was naive CD4+ T cells sorted from blood. Subset indicated: CD45RA+ positively selected. The receptors were sampled from a man under 40 in good health.

The chain links TRBV5-1 to TRBJ1-1; D ambiguous. V gave up 2 bases and J gave up 1 base, with 9 bases separating them. Germline CDR1 is SGHRS and CDR2 is YFSETQ. The CDR3 spans 14 residues. In DNA form, the CDR3 reads TGCGCCAGCAGCTTACTAGGGCAGAACACTGAAGCTTTCTTT. Translated: CASSLLGQNTEAFF.

The chain recombines TRBV7-8 with TRBJ2-7; no clear D gene. Trimming cost V 3 bases and J 2 bases, with 8 bases left between them. The CDR3 runs to 13 residues. Germline CDR1 reads SGHVS; CDR2 reads FQNEAQ. The CDR3, as DNA: TGTGCCAGCAGCTTTGATGGTACCTACGAGCAGTACTTC. Residues: CASSFDGTYEQYF.

As concerns this clone: The same CDR3 is also encoded by other DNA sequences in this sample. This chain joins TRBV18 and TRBJ2-1; the D gene is possibly TRBD2 (5 bases). V lost 3 bases to trimming and J lost 9 bases, with 6 bases between them. The CDR3 covers 11 residues. Per germline, CDR1 KGHSH and CDR2 LQKENI. CDR3 nucleotide sequence: TGTGCCAGCTCACCGGGGAGTGAGCAGTTCTTC. Amino acids: CASSPGSEQFF.

The chain uses TRBV7-9 and TRBJ2-7; maybe TRBD2 (6 bases). The V gene lost 1 base and the J gene lost 3 bases, with 10 bases spanning the gap. Germline values: CDR1 SEHNR, CDR2 FQNEAQ (reference sequence). There are 14 residues in the CDR3. Here the CDR3 DNA reads TGTGCCAGCAGCTTAGGAAGGGAGGACTACGAGCAGTACTTC. It encodes CASSLGREDYEQYF. Variable domain in full (rest from reference TRBV7-9 and TRBJ2-7): DTGVSQNPRHKITKRGQNVTFRCDPISEHNRLYWYRQTLGQGPEFLTYFQNEAQLEKSRLLSDRFSAERPKGSFSTLEIQRTEQGDSAMYLCASSLGREDYEQYFGPGTRLTVT.

V is TRBV15 and J is TRBJ2-3, with TRBD2 identical over 8 bases. Germline CDR1 LNHNV, CDR2 YYDKDF (reference sequence). V dropped 0 bases and J dropped 0; count of bases not matched to a gene: 5. The CDR3 has 17 amino acids. CDR3 protein: CATSRDSGGRSTDTQYF. The CDR3 nucleotides are TGTGCCACCAGCAGAGATAGTGGCGGGAGGAGCACAGATACGCAGTATTTT. Looking up the rest from reference TRBV15 and TRBJ2-3 gives the full variable domain: DAMVIQNPRYQVTQFGKPVTLSCSQTLNHNVMYWYQQKSSQAPKLLFHYYDKDFNNEADTPDNFQSRRPNTSFCFLDIRSPGLGDTAMYLCATSRDSGGRSTDTQYFGPGTRLTVL.

The chain recombines TRBV5-1 with TRBJ2-3; 7 bases fit TRBD2. This CDR3 has 16 residues. Per germline, CDR1 SGHRS and CDR2 YFSETQ. The ends lost 0 bases at V and 2 bases at J; junction bases unmatched: 6. CDR3 DNA: TGCGCCAGCAGCTTGGGTAGCGGGTCGGTCACAGATACGCAGTATTTT. It encodes CASSLGSGSVTDTQYF. Based on the CDR3 plus reference TRBV5-1 and TRBJ2-3, the full variable domain is KAGVTQTPRYLIKTRGQQVTLSCSPISGHRSVSWYQQTPGQGLQFLFEYFSETQRNKGNFPGRFSGRQFSNSRSEMNVSTLELGDSALYLCASSLGSGSVTDTQYFGPGTRLTVL.

The chain employs TRBV5-6 and TRBJ2-5, with D unresolved. The CDR3 is 12 amino acids. Germline V gives CDR1 SGHDT, CDR2 YYEEEE. Trimming stripped 1 base from V and 7 bases from J, with 8 bases between. The CDR3 nucleotides are TGTGCCAGCAGCTTGTCAGCCGGGACCCAGTACTTC. This codes for CASSLSAGTQYF.

The rearrangement links TRBV15 to TRBJ2-1; no clear D. Germline lookup yields CDR1 LNHNV and CDR2 YYDKDF (reference sequence). The CDR3 is 13 residues long. The V end was cut by 0 bases, the J end by 5 bases, with 5 bases between. The CDR3 is CATSRDLDNEQFF. The CDR3 DNA reads as TGTGCCACCAGCAGAGATCTCGACAATGAGCAGTTCTTC.

The rearrangement uses TRBV18 and TRBJ1-1; TRBD1 matches 7 bases. The CDR3 contains 15 residues. V trimming: 2 bases; J trimming: 4 bases; junction bases outside the gene matches: 7. CDR1 and CDR2 (germline): KGHSH, LQKENI. The CDR3 is CASSPKGGGSTEAFF. CDR3 DNA sequence: TGTGCCAGCTCACCAAAAGGGGGCGGATCCACTGAAGCTTTCTTT.

The chain uses TRBV9 and TRBJ2-7, with D perhaps assigned TRBD1 or TRBD2 (7 bases each). This CDR3 has 16 residues. With 4 bases removed from V and 2 bases from J, the gap between germline ends came to 19 bases. CDR1 and CDR2 from the germline V gene are SGDLS and YYNGEE. In DNA form, the CDR3 reads TGTGCCAGCAGCCCGAGGGGGCGGGAGTCAACCTACGAGCAGTACTTC. It translates to CASSPRGRESTYEQYF.

As for this clone: Other DNA sequences in the sample encode the same CDR3. The J gene is TRBJ2-1, the V gene TRBV18; D is ambiguous. The V gene's germline CDR1 is KGHSH and CDR2 LQKENI. This CDR3 has 16 amino acids. Trimming removed 1 base from V and 0 bases from J, with 10 bases in between. The CDR3 is CASSPLPPSSYNEQFF. CDR3 DNA sequence: TGTGCCAGCTCACCACTACCCCCTTCCTCCTACAATGAGCAGTTCTTC.

The CDR3 nucleotides are TGCGCCAGCAGCTTTCGGAAGTCCGCCCCCCACAATGAGCAGTTCTTC. It encodes CASSFRKSAPHNEQFF. The rearrangement joins TRBV5-1 to TRBJ2-1; D gene unclear. V lost 2 bases to trimming and J lost 5 bases, with 17 bases between them. The CDR3 runs to 16 residues. Germline CDR1 and CDR2: SGHRS and YFSETQ.

Written as DNA, the CDR3 is TGTGCCAGCTCACCCCCGCGGGATACGCAGTATTTT. It translates to CASSPPRDTQYF. The V gene is TRBV18, the J gene TRBJ2-3, with unresolved D. CDR1 and CDR2 from the germline V gene are KGHSH and LQKENI. Deletions cut 3 bases from V and 6 bases from J, with 7 bases between. The CDR3 length is 12 residues.

The chain links TRBV4-2 to TRBJ1-1; D is possibly TRBD1 (5 bases). V gave up 0 bases and J gave up 4 bases, with 12 bases separating them. The germline V gene has CDR1 LGHNA and CDR2 YNFKEQ. This CDR3 has 15 amino acids. DNA for the CDR3: TGTGCCAGCAGCCAAGACCGGGGCAGAGGCACTGAAGCTTTCTTT. Protein sequence: CASSQDRGRGTEAFF.

The table lists this clone with a count of one. Other DNA sequences in the sample encode the same CDR3. V and J are TRBV7-8 and TRBJ2-7; D is possibly TRBD1 (5 bases). The V end lost 0 bases, the J end lost 1 base, and 7 bases lay between the germline ends. This CDR3 region has 14 residues. From germline, CDR1 is SGHVS and CDR2 FQNEAQ. CDR3 sequence: CASSLADSSYEQYF. CDR3 nucleotide sequence: TGTGCCAGCAGCTTAGCAGACAGTTCCTACGAGCAGTACTTC.

The rearrangement links TRBV27 to TRBJ2-2; D is possibly TRBD1 or TRBD2 (6 bases each). Trimming took 5 bases from V and 0 from J, leaving 19 bases between them. In germline, CDR1 is MNHEY, CDR2 SMNVEV (reference sequence). The CDR3 runs 18 residues. CDR3 in amino acids: CASSRYGGRLPNTGELFF. The CDR3 region has the DNA TGTGCCAGCAGTCGATATGGGGGGCGGTTGCCGAACACCGGGGAGCTGTTTTTT.

As to this clone: A much larger clone sits a single nucleotide away, making a read error possible. The same CDR3 arises from other DNA sequences in this sample as well. The CDR3, as DNA: TGTGCCAGCAGCGTAGGGGCAGATACGCAGTATTTT. Amino acids: CASSVGADTQYF. The chain carries TRBV9 and TRBJ2-3; D gene uncertain. Germline values: CDR1 SGDLS, CDR2 YYNGEE. V was shortened by 0 bases and J by 4 bases, with 3 bases between the two germline ends. CDR3 size: 12 residues.

This rearrangement joins TRBV10-1 to TRBJ1-5; D is uncertain. There are 13 residues in the CDR3. Deletions cut 2 bases from V and 6 bases from J, with 8 bases between. Germline values: CDR1 WNHNN, CDR2 SYGVQD (reference sequence). The CDR3 bases are TGCGCCAGCAGTGAGGCCCTCGGTCAGCCCCAGCATTTT. Translation: CASSEALGQPQHF.

This rearrangement joins TRBV4-1 to TRBJ1-1, with TRBD1 matching over 7 bases. This CDR3 spans 15 amino acids. Germline V lookup: CDR1 MGHRA, CDR2 YSYEKL. After removal of 3 bases from V and 1 base from J, the junction contained 5 bases not matched to a gene. The CDR3 nucleotides read TGCGCCAGCAGCCACCTGGGACAGAAGAACACTGAAGCTTTCTTT. It specifies CASSHLGQKNTEAFF.

This clone appeared a single time. V usage is TRBV5-1 and J usage is TRBJ1-1, with D unresolved. The CDR3 has 14 amino acids. V was cut by 0 bases and J by 11 bases, with 17 bases left in between. Germline V lookup: CDR1 SGHRS, CDR2 YFSETQ. The CDR3 nucleotides are TGCGCCAGCAGCTTGGAACGGTTGGGAGAAACGGCTTTCTTT. Residues: CASSLERLGETAFF.

This clone was recorded once. The rearrangement uses TRBV5-3 and TRBJ1-5; the D is unclear. TRBV5-3 is an open reading frame whose function is uncertain. The CDR3 is made up of 12 amino acids. Trimming took off 0 bases at V and 6 bases at J, with 4 bases between the two ends. CDR3 residues: CARSLVGQPQHF. The DNA for the CDR3 is TGTGCCAGAAGCTTGGTGGGTCAGCCCCAGCATTTT.

The V and J genes are TRBV19 and TRBJ2-7; TRBD1 aligns across 7 bases. J lost 6 bases, V lost 4 bases, and 9 bases had no gene match. CDR1 and CDR2 from the germline V gene are LNHDA and SQIVND (reference sequence). This CDR3 has 14 amino acids. CDR3 sequence: CASSTQQGSREQYF. In DNA form, the CDR3 reads TGTGCCAGTAGTACGCAACAGGGGTCGCGCGAGCAGTACTTC.